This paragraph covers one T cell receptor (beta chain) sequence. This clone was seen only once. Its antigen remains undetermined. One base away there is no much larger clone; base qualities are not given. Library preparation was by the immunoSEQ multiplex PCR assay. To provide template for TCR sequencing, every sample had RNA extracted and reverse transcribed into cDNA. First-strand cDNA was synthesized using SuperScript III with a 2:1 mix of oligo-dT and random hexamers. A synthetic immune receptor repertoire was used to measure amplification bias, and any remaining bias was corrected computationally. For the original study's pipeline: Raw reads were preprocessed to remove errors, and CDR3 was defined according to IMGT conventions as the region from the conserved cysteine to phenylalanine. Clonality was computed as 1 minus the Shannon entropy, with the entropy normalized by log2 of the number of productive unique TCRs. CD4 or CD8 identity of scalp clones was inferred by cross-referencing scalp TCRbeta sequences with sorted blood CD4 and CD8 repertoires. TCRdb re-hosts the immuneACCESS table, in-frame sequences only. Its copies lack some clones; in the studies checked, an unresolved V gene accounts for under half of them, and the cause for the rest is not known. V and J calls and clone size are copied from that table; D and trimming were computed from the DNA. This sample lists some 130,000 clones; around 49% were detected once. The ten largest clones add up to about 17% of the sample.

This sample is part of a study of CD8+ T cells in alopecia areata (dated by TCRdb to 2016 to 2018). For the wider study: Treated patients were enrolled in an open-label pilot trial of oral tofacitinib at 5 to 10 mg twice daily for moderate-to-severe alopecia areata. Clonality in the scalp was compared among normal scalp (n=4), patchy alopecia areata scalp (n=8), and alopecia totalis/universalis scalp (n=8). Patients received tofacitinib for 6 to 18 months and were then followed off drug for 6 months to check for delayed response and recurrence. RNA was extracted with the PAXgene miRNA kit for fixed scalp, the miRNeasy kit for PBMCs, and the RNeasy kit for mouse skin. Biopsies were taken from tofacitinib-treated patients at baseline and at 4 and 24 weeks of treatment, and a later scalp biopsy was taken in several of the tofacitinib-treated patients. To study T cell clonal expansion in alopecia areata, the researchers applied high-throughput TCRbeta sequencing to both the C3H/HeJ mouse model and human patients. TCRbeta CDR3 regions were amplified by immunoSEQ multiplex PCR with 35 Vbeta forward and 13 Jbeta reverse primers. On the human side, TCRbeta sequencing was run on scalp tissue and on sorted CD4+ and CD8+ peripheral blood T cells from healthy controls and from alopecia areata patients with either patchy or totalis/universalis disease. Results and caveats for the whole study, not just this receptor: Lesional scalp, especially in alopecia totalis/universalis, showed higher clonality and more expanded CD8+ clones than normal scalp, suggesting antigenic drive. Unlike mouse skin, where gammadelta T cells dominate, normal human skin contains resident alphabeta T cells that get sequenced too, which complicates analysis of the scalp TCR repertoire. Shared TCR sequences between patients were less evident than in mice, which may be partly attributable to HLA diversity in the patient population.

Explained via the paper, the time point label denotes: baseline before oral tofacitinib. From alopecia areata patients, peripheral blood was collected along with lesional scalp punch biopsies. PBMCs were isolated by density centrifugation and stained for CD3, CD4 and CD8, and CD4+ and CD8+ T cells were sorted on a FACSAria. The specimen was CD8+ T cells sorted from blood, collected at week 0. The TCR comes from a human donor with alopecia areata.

The nucleotide sequence is TGTGCCAGCAGCTCTAGGGCTGGACAGTTGATGACGGGCTACACCTTC. This codes for CASSSRAGQLMTGYTF. The V and J genes are TRBV13 and TRBJ1-2, with a tentative D gene TRBD1 over 6 matching bases. The germline V gene (reference sequence) sets CDR1 to PRHDT and CDR2 to FYEKMQ. The CDR3 contains 16 residues, cysteine and phenylalanine counted. The kept DNA is CDR3 alone, 48 bases in frame from the first base. Trimming costs V 4 bases and J 8 bases, and their ends lie 23 bases apart.